Below, 9 T cell receptor beta chains from the same sample are listed, as sequenced in a study of patients and donors after allogeneic stem cell transplantation. TCRdb redid the calling of the RT-PCR reads with MiXCR, one entry per CDR3 protein. This table holds about 960,000 distinct CDR3 sequences, roughly 18% found once. Material for sequencing was blood, either unsorted or a sorted T cell fraction (not recorded which). These receptors originate from a human donor who was either an allogeneic HSCT recipient or a stem cell or donor lymphocyte infusion donor (not recorded which). It is not recorded whose cells these are; they may come from a transplant donor.

The chain combines TRBV2 with TRBJ2-3, with 12 bases lining up with TRBD2. CDR3 length: 17 residues. The germline gives CDR1 SNHLY, CDR2 FYNNEI. After removal of 10 bases from V and 0 bases from J, the junction contained 11 bases not matched to a gene. CDR3 nucleotide sequence: TGTGCCACTCTCCAGGCTAGCGGGGGGGAGAGCACAGATACGCAGTATTTT. This codes for CATLQASGGESTDTQYF.

The chain uses TRBV20-1 and TRBJ2-1; 8 positions match TRBD2. The junction had 7 bases not matched to a gene; V was cut back by 3 bases and J by 0 bases. The CDR3 runs to 16 residues. CDR1 and CDR2 from the germline V gene are DFQATT and SNEGSKA (reference sequence). CDR3 sequence: CSASSLAGSSYNEQFF. In DNA form, the CDR3 reads TGCAGTGCTAGTTCGTTAGCGGGAAGCTCCTACAATGAGCAGTTCTTC.

The chain is built from TRBV18 and TRBJ2-1; TRBD2 aligns across 8 bases. After removal of 0 bases from V and 5 bases from J, the junction contained 3 bases not matched to a gene. CDR3 length equals 15 residues. Germline V gene lookup returns CDR1 KGHSH and CDR2 LQKENI. The CDR3 is CASSPPTSAHNEQFF. CDR3 in DNA: TGTGCCAGCTCACCACCGACTAGCGCGCACAATGAGCAGTTCTTC. Drawing the rest from reference TRBV18 and TRBJ2-1, the complete variable domain is NAGVMQNPRHLVRRRGQEARLRCSPMKGHSHVYWYRQLPEEGLKFMVYLQKENIIDESGMPKERFSAEFPKEGPSILRIQQVVRGDSAAYFCASSPPTSAHNEQFFGPGTRLTVL.

This clonotype was seen many times. The chain recombines TRBV12-3 or TRBV12-4 with TRBJ1-6, with D hard to call. V lost 3 bases and J lost 6, with 6 bases in between. The CDR3 is 13 residues long. The CDR3 sequence is CASSLTLNSPLHF. The CDR3 DNA sequence: TGTGCCAGCAGTTTGACACTTAATTCACCCCTCCACTTT.

The chain links TRBV24-1 to TRBJ1-2; D gene ambiguous. The V end was cut by 5 bases, the J end by 0 bases, with 18 bases between. This CDR3 is 17 amino acids long. Germline V gives CDR1 KGHDR, CDR2 SFDVKD. CDR3 in amino acids: CATSAPAGSRPNYGYTF. CDR3 nucleotide sequence: TGTGCCACCAGTGCCCCGGCGGGCAGTCGCCCTAACTATGGCTACACCTTC.

This clonotype came up a few times. This chain connects TRBV5-1 to TRBJ1-3, with unresolved D. CDR3 length equals 15 residues. Trimming pared 5 bases from V and 0 bases from J, leaving 12 bases between. Germline V gene data show CDR1 as SGHRS and CDR2 as YFSETQ. DNA for the CDR3: TGCGCCAGCAGAGAAGACATAAGCTCTGGAAACACCATATATTTT. It encodes CASREDISSGNTIYF.

This chain connects TRBV24-1 to TRBJ2-3; no firm D call. The CDR3 is made up of 13 amino acids. V was trimmed by 3 bases and J by 0 bases, leaving 3 bases between them. CDR1 is KGHDR, CDR2 SFDVKD, per germline. This CDR3 reads CATSDRSTDTQYF. The CDR3 DNA sequence: TGTGCCACCAGTGATCGGAGCACAGATACGCAGTATTTT.

The chain combines TRBV4-3 with TRBJ1-1; no clear D. This CDR3 is 13 amino acids long. Deletions cut 6 bases from V and 5 bases from J, with 13 bases between. Germline values: CDR1 LGHNA, CDR2 YSLEER. CDR3 protein: CASRERRYTEAFF. The CDR3, as DNA: TGCGCCAGCAGGGAGAGGCGGTATACTGAAGCTTTCTTT.

The chain is built from TRBV6-2 or TRBV6-3 and TRBJ1-1, with D uncertain. Trimming took off 5 bases at V and 8 bases at J, with 18 bases between the two ends. This CDR3 has 14 amino acids. Germline CDR1 MNHEY, CDR2 SVGEGT. As DNA, the CDR3 is TGTGCCAGCAGTCTTCTCCGGGAGGGAAGAGAAGCTTTCTTT. It specifies CASSLLREGREAFF.